The clone carrying this TCR beta chain was counted a few times. The data are from a study of T cells after yellow fever vaccination. TCRdb processed the 5' RACE reads anew with MiXCR; each CDR3 protein has one entry. This repertoire shows 300,000 to 350,000 distinct CDR3 sequences, roughly 4.3% found once; its top ten account for roughly 26%. Sequenced here: PBMCs, sampled 5 days after the yellow fever booster vaccination. The sequence was collected from a man aged 18 to 29 who received the YFV17D yellow fever vaccine.

The CDR3 nucleotides are TGCAGTACAACCTCGCCGGGAAGATCCACAGATACGCAGTATTTT. This encodes CSTTSPGRSTDTQYF. The V gene is TRBV20-1, the J gene TRBJ2-3; D possibly corresponds to TRBD2 (5 bases). Per the germline V gene, CDR1 is DFQATT and CDR2 is SNEGSKA (reference sequence). Trimming removed 8 bases from V and 2 bases from J, with 20 bases in between. The CDR3 length is 15 residues.